This is a list of T cell receptor beta chains from one sample in a study of response to subunit inactivated influenza vaccine. TCRdb used MiXCR to reprocess the RT-PCR reads, holding one entry per CDR3 protein. The data contain roughly 520,000 distinct CDR3 sequences, roughly 27% of them seen just once; the ten biggest clones take up approximately 1.9%. Sequencing used CD4+ T cells sorted from PBMCs, obtained more than 4 days after vaccination. Receptors were obtained from a man aged 50 or older who received an inactivated influenza vaccine. Both conserved end residues are part of each CDR3. D genes are given only for firm matches. Clone size is not always given. Where it is, it says once, few, many or a class for expanded clones.

CSARDLGTEAFF,TGCAGTGCTAGGGACCTGGGGACTGAAGCTTTCTTT,TRBJ1-1,-,-,TRBV20-1
CASSSSGEGGYTF,TGTGCCAGCAGTTCCTCAGGGGAAGGAGGCTACACCTTC,TRBJ1-2,-,-,TRBV12-3/TRBV12-4
CSATGLAPNEQFF,TGCAGTGCTACGGGACTAGCGCCCAATGAGCAGTTCTTC,TRBJ2-1,TRBD2,-,TRBV20-1
CASSWTSGGWDTQYF,TGTGCCAGCAGCTGGACTAGCGGGGGGTGGGATACGCAGTATTTT,TRBJ2-3,TRBD2,-,TRBV11-2
CASSMTGLLAKNIQYF,TGTGCCAGCAGTATGACAGGCCTACTAGCCAAAAACATTCAGTACTTC,TRBJ2-4,-,-,TRBV12-3/TRBV12-4
CASSPVGGANEQFF,TGTGCCAGCAGCCCGGTTGGCGGGGCGAATGAGCAGTTCTTC,TRBJ2-1,-,-,TRBV4-2
CASSQVSAPYEQYF,TGTGCCAGCAGCCAAGTCTCGGCCCCCTACGAGCAGTACTTC,TRBJ2-7,-,-,TRBV4-2
CASSEVLGGNQPQHF,TGTGCCAGCAGTGAAGTCTTAGGGGGAAATCAGCCCCAGCATTTT,TRBJ1-5,-,many,TRBV2
CATSDGHPNTEAFF,TGTGCCACCAGTGATGGACACCCGAACACTGAAGCTTTCTTT,TRBJ1-1,-,few,TRBV24-1
CSARAGTGYLGQFF,TGCAGTGCTAGAGCCGGGACAGGGTATTTGGGGCAGTTCTTC,TRBJ2-1,TRBD1,few,TRBV20-1
CASSQEGRSEYAGELFF,TGCGCCAGCAGCCAAGAGGGGAGGTCGGAGTATGCCGGGGAGCTGTTTTTT,TRBJ2-2,-,-,TRBV4-3
CASSLGGGLGPNEQFF,TGTGCCAGCAGCTTAGGCGGCGGACTAGGACCCAATGAGCAGTTCTTC,TRBJ2-1,TRBD2,few,TRBV7-2
CSAILAGGLNEQFF,TGCAGTGCTATCCTAGCGGGGGGGCTCAATGAGCAGTTCTTC,TRBJ2-1,TRBD2,-,TRBV20-1
CASSQGYEAFF,TGTGCCAGCAGCCAGGGCTATGAAGCTTTCTTT,TRBJ1-1,-,-,TRBV3-1
CSARDQYGQGIEKLFF,TGCAGTGCTAGAGATCAATATGGACAGGGGATTGAAAAACTGTTTTTT,TRBJ1-4,TRBD1,few,TRBV20-1
CASSLDSQRMNTEAFF,TGCGCCAGCAGCTTGGACAGTCAAAGGATGAACACTGAAGCTTTCTTT,TRBJ1-1,-,few,TRBV5-1
CASRMTDRGASGRAHSYNEQFF,TGTGCCAGCAGGATGACAGACAGGGGAGCTAGCGGGAGGGCCCATTCCTACAATGAGCAGTTCTTC,TRBJ2-1,TRBD2,-,TRBV25-1
CASSPTTAPYNEQFF,TGTGCCAGCAGCCCCACAACCGCCCCATACAATGAGCAGTTCTTC,TRBJ2-1,-,few,TRBV7-2
CASSLGDPRNEKLFF,TGTGCCAGCAGCTTAGGGGACCCCCGGAATGAAAAACTGTTTTTT,TRBJ1-4,-,-,TRBV7-9
CSVRRTTGYTF,TGCAGCGTTAGGCGGACTACAGGCTACACCTTC,TRBJ1-2,-,-,TRBV29-1
CASSAEKGSGRRETQYF,TGCGCCAGCAGCGCAGAAAAGGGGTCAGGGAGAAGAGAGACCCAGTACTTC,TRBJ2-5,-,-,TRBV5-1
CASSQDWSGNLFF,TGTGCCAGCAGCCAAGATTGGAGCGGGAATCTGTTTTTT,TRBJ2-2,TRBD2,-,TRBV4-2
CANISGEQYF,TGCGCCAATATCAGTGGCGAGCAGTACTTC,TRBJ2-7,-,few,TRBV5-1
CSAMGRDRGLNEQYF,TGCAGTGCTATGGGGCGGGACAGGGGGCTCAACGAGCAGTACTTC,TRBJ2-7,TRBD1,few,TRBV20-1
CASSWAGGNAEAFF,TGCGCCAGCAGCTGGGCCGGGGGCAACGCTGAAGCTTTCTTT,TRBJ1-1,-,-,TRBV5-1